This T cell receptor (beta chain) was identified in a study of neurological immune-mediated disorders. TCRdb re-called the 5' RACE reads through MiXCR, storing one row per CDR3 protein. The table lists roughly 17,000 distinct CDR3 sequences, 9% to 10% of them singletons. This clonotype occurred many times. Germline V gene sequence: CDR1 MDHEN, CDR2 SYDVKM. Deletions cut 6 bases from V and 2 bases from J, with 16 bases between. This CDR3 has 15 amino acids. What was sequenced was CD8+ T cells from blood. The receptor was isolated from a man aged 50-60 years in good health. This chain connects TRBV28 to TRBJ1-1, with a tentative D call TRBD1 (6 bases). CDR3 sequence: CASSPPQGLNTEAFF. In DNA, the CDR3 is TGTGCCAGCAGCCCTCCACAGGGATTAAACACTGAAGCTTTCTTT.